The source of this TCR beta chain is a study of TIL therapy for anti-PD-1-resistant metastatic lung cancer. Sequencing used immunoSEQ v3. Profiled with immunoSEQ multiplex PCR; TCRdb holds only in-frame clones, not every one. The sample lists about 19,000 clones, almost 80% seen once, with 7.4% in the top ten. Germline values: CDR1 KGHSH, CDR2 LQKENI. The CDR3 runs 16 residues. The ends were cut back, 0 bases at V and 2 bases at J, with 12 bases in the middle. The sample's time point: pre-treatment sample, taken before nivolumab and TIL therapy. The material sequenced was blood, taken at baseline. This TCR was sampled from a person between 25 and 80 years old with non-small cell lung cancer. V usage is TRBV18 and J usage is TRBJ2-3; D may correspond to TRBD1 or TRBD2 (5 bases each). CDR3 nucleotide sequence: TGTGCCAGCTCACCACCAAAGCTGGGGACCACAGATACGCAGTATTTT. This encodes CASSPPKLGTTDTQYF.